This entry describes one T cell receptor beta chain. Per germline, CDR1 MNHNS and CDR2 SASEGT. The CDR3 covers 13 residues. V lost 5 bases to trimming and J lost 5 bases, with 12 bases between them. The data stem from a study of cytomegalovirus exposure and HLA in healthy donors. The PCR used 60 Vbeta and 13 Jbeta primers. The authors' processing: As a later analysis found, there were about 80 million unique TCR beta chains, of which about 10 million were shared. The assay was immunoSEQ multiplex PCR, and TCRdb's table has in-frame clones only and misses some. The V and J calls and the clone size are those of that table, but D and trimming were determined from the DNA. The table lists approximately 80,000 clones, roughly 61% of them singletons.

Sequencing was carried out using PBMCs. The rearrangement links TRBV6-1 to TRBJ1-2; D uncertain. This receptor was taken from a woman aged 40 to 49 in good health and CMV-seropositive. The CDR3 region is CASSREPPYGYTF. The CDR3 nucleotides are TGTGCCAGCAGTCGGGAACCACCATATGGCTACACCTTC.